The 25 T cell receptor beta chains presented below share a single source sample, sequenced in a study of blood T cell repertoires in COVID-19 (dated by TCRdb to 2020 to 2021). Library preparation used the immunoSEQ multiplex PCR assay. The clones in this table, taken by TCRdb from immuneACCESS, are in-frame only. Not every clone is retained; where verified, under half of the shortfall comes from an unresolved V gene, and the cause of the rest is unknown. The sample has over 300,000 clones on record, around nine tenths of them singletons. 0.97% of the sample comes from the top ten. The sequenced sample consisted of PBMCs or T cells enriched from blood (not recorded which). Every receptor here comes from a woman under 40 with acute COVID-19.

The CDR3 spells CAWSREFGSISPTDTQYF. CDR3 in DNA: TGTGCCTGGAGTCGTGAGTTTGGTTCAATATCCCCCACAGATACGCAGTATTTT. J is TRBJ2-3 and V is TRBV30; no clear D gene. The V end was cut by 2 bases, the J end by 2 bases, with 23 bases between. The CDR3 contains 18 residues. Germline values: CDR1 GTSNPN, CDR2 SVGIG (reference sequence).

The J gene is TRBJ2-7, the V gene TRBV19; D is uncertain. Germline CDR1 and CDR2: LNHDA and SQIVND (reference sequence). V was shortened by 3 bases and J by 1 base, with 10 bases between the two germline ends. The CDR3 spans 14 residues. The CDR3 DNA reads as TGTGCCAGTAGTATTAATTTCGGGTCCTACGAGCAGTACTTC. This translates into CASSINFGSYEQYF.

The chain has TRBV4-2 and TRBJ1-5; a weak D match, TRBD1 (6 bases). Trimming took off 4 bases at V and 7 bases at J, with 11 bases between the two ends. The germline V gene encodes CDR1 LGHNA and CDR2 YNFKEQ. CDR3 length: 13 amino acids. The CDR3 DNA reads as TGTGCCAGCAGCCTAGGGGGGGGCCAGCCCCAGCATTTT. Its translation: CASSLGGGQPQHF.

This rearrangement joins TRBV15 to TRBJ2-4; TRBD2 is a possible D gene (6 bases). V gave up 6 bases and J gave up 0 bases, with 12 bases separating them. The CDR3 extends over 15 amino acids. The germline V gene encodes CDR1 LNHNV and CDR2 YYDKDF (reference sequence). The CDR3 here is CATSIAGIAKNIQYF. CDR3 bases: TGTGCCACCAGTATCGCGGGGATAGCCAAAAACATTCAGTACTTC.

The V gene is TRBV10-3, the J gene TRBJ1-1, with a possible D match to TRBD1 (6 bases). Germline V CDR1 and CDR2: ENHRY, SYGVKD. Trimming shortened V by 6 bases and J by 1 base, and 12 bases separated the two germline ends. This CDR3 region has 14 residues. The CDR3 DNA reads TGTGCCATCAGCTCCACGACAGGGAACACTGAAGCTTTCTTT. Protein sequence: CAISSTTGNTEAFF.

In its sample, this clone was seen a few times. CDR3 DNA sequence: TGTGCCAGCAGTGAAGGGCCAGGGGGTTACAATGAGCAGTTCTTC. It translates to CASSEGPGGYNEQFF. The genes are TRBV6-1 and TRBJ2-1; 7 nucleotides align to TRBD1. Germline CDR1 reads MNHNS; CDR2 reads SASEGT. Trimming removed 1 base from V and 4 bases from J; junction bases left unmatched: 4. This CDR3 region has 15 residues.

The rearrangement joins TRBV27 to TRBJ1-6; the match to TRBD1 covers 10 bases. The germline V gene has CDR1 MNHEY and CDR2 SMNVEV (reference sequence). With 1 base clipped from V and 7 bases from J, the junction kept 4 bases outside the gene matches. This CDR3 region has 16 residues. Here the CDR3 reads CASSLFWGQGNSPLHF. The CDR3 DNA reads as TGTGCCAGCAGTTTATTCTGGGGACAGGGGAATTCACCCCTCCACTTT.

J is TRBJ1-1 and V is TRBV7-2; 7 bases map to TRBD1. Germline assignment: CDR1 SGHTA and CDR2 FQGNSA. The CDR3 runs 14 residues. Germline trimming cut 2 bases from V and 4 bases from J; bases unmatched to any gene: 4. The CDR3 spells CASSLRQGVTEAFF. The CDR3 nucleotides read TGTGCCAGCAGCTTACGACAGGGTGTCACTGAAGCTTTCTTT.

CDR3 coding DNA: TGTGCCAGCAGCTTAGTGAGAACTGAAGCTTTCTTT. Translation gives CASSLVRTEAFF. The chain joins TRBV7-8 to TRBJ1-1, with no clear D. The CDR3 has 12 residues. V was trimmed by 1 base and J by 5 bases, leaving 5 bases between them. Germline assignment: CDR1 SGHVS and CDR2 FQNEAQ.

The V and J genes are TRBV14 and TRBJ1-1; the D is unclear. The CDR3 covers 12 residues. Germline loops: CDR1 SGHDN, CDR2 FVKESK. V dropped 1 base and J dropped 5 bases, with 5 bases sitting between them. In DNA, the CDR3 is TGTGCCAGCAGCCAAGCCGGGACTGAAGCTTTCTTT. As protein: CASSQAGTEAFF.

The chain is built from TRBV5-1 and TRBJ1-4; no clear D gene. V was cut by 5 bases and J by 5 bases, with 10 bases left in between. The CDR3 has 13 residues. The germline CDR1 and CDR2 sequences are SGHRS and YFSETQ. CDR3: CASRLKPNEKLFF. The CDR3 DNA follows: TGCGCCAGCAGGCTGAAGCCAAATGAAAAACTGTTTTTT.

The gene calls are TRBV6-4 and TRBJ2-3; D remains unclear. Germline assignment: CDR1 MRHNA and CDR2 SNTAGT. This CDR3 is 15 amino acids long. Trimming removed 4 bases at V and 4 bases at J, with 15 bases between. As DNA, the CDR3 is TGTGCCAGCAGTGCCTCGGATCTGGGCGCAGATACGCAGTATTTT. Translation gives CASSASDLGADTQYF.

The chain recombines TRBV3-1 (or the pseudogene TRBV3-2) with TRBJ2-4, with D unresolved. The V end was cut by 1 base, the J end by 1 base, with 2 bases between. The CDR3 loop spans 13 amino acids. The germline gives CDR1 LGHDT, CDR2 YNNKEL (reference sequence). CDR3 region: CASSQAAKNIQYF. CDR3 bases: TGTGCCAGCAGCCAAGCTGCCAAAAACATTCAGTACTTC.

V usage is TRBV18 and J usage is TRBJ1-6; D is possibly TRBD1 (6 bases). V was clipped by 3 bases and J by 9 bases, with 12 bases between them. From germline, CDR1 is KGHSH and CDR2 LQKENI. The CDR3 contains 14 residues. CDR3 nucleotides: TGTGCCAGCTCACCGGCACAGGGAACTTCACCCCTCCACTTT. Amino acid sequence: CASSPAQGTSPLHF.

This sequence joins TRBV20-1 and TRBJ1-2; 9 nucleotides agree with TRBD1. The CDR3 contains 13 residues. CDR1 is DFQATT and CDR2 is SNEGSKA in the germline V gene (reference sequence). With 3 bases clipped from V and 3 bases from J, the junction kept 2 bases outside the gene matches. Here the CDR3 DNA reads TGCAGTGCTAGTACAGGGGGCGACTATGGCTACACCTTC. This encodes CSASTGGDYGYTF.

J is TRBJ2-5 and V is TRBV9, with 8 nucleotides matching TRBD1. V shed 3 bases and J 1 base; nucleotides not matched to a gene: 8. Germline V lookup: CDR1 SGDLS, CDR2 YYNGEE. This CDR3 region has 16 residues. The DNA of the CDR3 is TGTGCCAGCAGCGCCGGACAGGGCGGGCTCCAAGAGACCCAGTACTTC. Translated: CASSAGQGGLQETQYF.

This rearrangement joins TRBV4-1 to TRBJ2-1; a weak D match, TRBD2 (5 bases). Trimming took off 1 base at V and 1 base at J, with 11 bases between the two ends. CDR1 is MGHRA, CDR2 YSYEKL, per germline. CDR3 length: 16 residues. CDR3 nucleotide sequence: TGCGCCAGCAGCCAAGTGGCGGGCCTGTCCTACAATGAGCAGTTCTTC. Encoded protein: CASSQVAGLSYNEQFF.

J is TRBJ1-3 and V is TRBV2; D is possibly TRBD1 (5 bases). The V gene's germline CDR1 is SNHLY and CDR2 FYNNEI. The CDR3 loop spans 12 amino acids. In DNA form, the CDR3 reads TGTGGTATCGGGGGTTCTGGAAACACCATATATTTT. This gives the protein CGIGGSGNTIYF.

The chain has TRBV20-1 and TRBJ2-7, with 7 bases identical to TRBD2. Trimming took 6 bases from V and 5 from J; bases not matched to a gene: 4. This CDR3 is 11 amino acids long. CDR1 and CDR2 from the germline V gene are DFQATT and SNEGSKA (reference sequence). The CDR3, as DNA: TGCAGTGCGGGGACTATAAACGAGCAGTACTTC. This encodes CSAGTINEQYF.

V and J are TRBV7-2 and TRBJ1-5, with D possibly TRBD1 on 6 matching bases. The CDR3 is 15 residues long. V lost 4 bases to trimming and J lost 7 bases, with 17 bases between them. From germline, CDR1 is SGHTA and CDR2 FQGNSA. CDR3 region: CASSSGSGTPQPQHF. The CDR3 bases are TGTGCCAGCAGCTCGGGCAGCGGGACACCCCAGCCCCAGCATTTT.

The V and J genes are TRBV2 and TRBJ1-3; D ambiguous. The germline V gene has CDR1 SNHLY and CDR2 FYNNEI. V dropped 4 bases and J dropped 0 bases, with 13 bases sitting between them. This CDR3 region has 16 residues. The CDR3 DNA reads TGTGCCAGCAGTGCTGGTGGCCAGCGCTCTGGAAACACCATATATTTT. This translates into CASSAGGQRSGNTIYF.

V gene TRBV4-3 combines with J gene TRBJ1-1, with TRBD1 as a possible D gene (5 bases). CDR1 and CDR2 (germline): LGHNA, YSLEER. V was pared by 0 bases and J by 11 bases, with 16 bases between. The CDR3 is 14 amino acids. CDR3 bases: TGCGCCAGCAGCCAAGATCGCCTCACAGGAGGGGCTTTCTTT. It translates to CASSQDRLTGGAFF.

The gene calls are TRBV18 and TRBJ1-2; 8 bases align to TRBD1. Germline trimming cut 8 bases from V and 6 bases from J; bases unmatched to any gene: 14. CDR1 is KGHSH, CDR2 LQKENI, per germline. The CDR3 has 15 residues. CDR3 sequence: CASGRQGPPYDGYTF. The CDR3 nucleotides read TGTGCCAGCGGTCGACAGGGGCCCCCCTATGATGGCTACACCTTC.

The chain recombines TRBV27 with TRBJ2-3, with D perhaps TRBD1 (5 bases). Trimming took off 3 bases at V and 6 bases at J, with 13 bases between the two ends. Germline V gene sequence: CDR1 MNHEY, CDR2 SMNVEV (reference sequence). The CDR3 loop spans 14 amino acids. The CDR3 bases are TGTGCCAGCAGTTTTCAGGGTTTGGGGGATACGCAGTATTTT. The encoded protein is CASSFQGLGDTQYF.

The CDR3 is CASSGGRETGELFF. The DNA for the CDR3 is TGTGCCAGCAGTGGAGGGAGGGAGACCGGGGAGCTGTTTTTT. The chain couples TRBV2 to TRBJ2-2; 7 bases map to TRBD2. This CDR3 comprises 14 residues. Germline loops: CDR1 SNHLY, CDR2 FYNNEI. V gave up 4 bases and J gave up 5 bases; unmatched junction bases: 4.